One TCR beta chain is described in this entry. Its target is not known. Profiling relied on immunoSEQ multiplex PCR, and the TCRdb table lists in-frame clones only, not all of them. This sample has about 78,000 clones, with just over 95% found just once. Looked up from germline, CDR1 is MNHNS and CDR2 is SASEGT. CDR3 length equals 17 residues. The V and J ends lost 4 bases and 0 bases respectively, with 16 bases between them. The data stem from a study of human thymus T cells. Study results and limitations: An apparent bias in V and J gene usage was seen in thymic and blood repertoires. Related studies noted strongly shared thymic repertoires across unrelated people.

Thymus specimens were resections from corrective heart surgery. The clonotype was recovered from a boy less than two years old with a congenital heart defect but otherwise immunologically healthy. The specimen sequenced was thymus tissue. The rearrangement uses TRBV6-1 and TRBJ1-5, with TRBD1 as a possible D gene (5 bases). CDR3 protein: CASSAMSGIYSNQPQHF. The CDR3 DNA reads TGTGCCAGCAGTGCGATGTCAGGGATTTATAGCAATCAGCCCCAGCATTTT.